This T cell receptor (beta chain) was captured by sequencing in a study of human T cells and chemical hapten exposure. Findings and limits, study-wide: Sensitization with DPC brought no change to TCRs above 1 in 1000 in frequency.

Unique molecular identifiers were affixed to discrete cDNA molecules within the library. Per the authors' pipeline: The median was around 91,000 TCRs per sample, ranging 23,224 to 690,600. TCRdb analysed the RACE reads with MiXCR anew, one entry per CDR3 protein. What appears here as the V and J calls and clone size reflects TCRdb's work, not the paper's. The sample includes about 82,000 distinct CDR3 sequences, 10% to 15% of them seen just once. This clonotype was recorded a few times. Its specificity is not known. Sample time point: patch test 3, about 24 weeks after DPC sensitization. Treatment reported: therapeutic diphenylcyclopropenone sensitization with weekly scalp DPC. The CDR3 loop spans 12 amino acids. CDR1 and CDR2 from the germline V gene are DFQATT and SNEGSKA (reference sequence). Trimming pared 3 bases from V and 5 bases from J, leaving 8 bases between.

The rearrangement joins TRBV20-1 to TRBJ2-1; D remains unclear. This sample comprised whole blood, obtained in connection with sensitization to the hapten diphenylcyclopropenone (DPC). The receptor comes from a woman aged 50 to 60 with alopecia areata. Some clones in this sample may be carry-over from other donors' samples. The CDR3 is CSASRRDNEQFF. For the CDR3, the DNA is TGCAGTGCTAGTCGTAGAGACAATGAGCAGTTCTTC.